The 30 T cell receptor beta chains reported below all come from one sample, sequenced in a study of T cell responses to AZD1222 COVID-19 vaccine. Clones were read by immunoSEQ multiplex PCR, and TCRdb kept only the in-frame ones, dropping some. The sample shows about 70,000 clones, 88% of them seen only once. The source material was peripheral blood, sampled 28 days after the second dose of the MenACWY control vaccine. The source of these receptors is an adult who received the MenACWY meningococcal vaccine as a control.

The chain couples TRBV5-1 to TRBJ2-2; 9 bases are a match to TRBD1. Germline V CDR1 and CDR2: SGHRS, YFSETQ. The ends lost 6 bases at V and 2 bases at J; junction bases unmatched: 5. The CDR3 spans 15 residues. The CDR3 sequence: CASMGTGLNTGELFF. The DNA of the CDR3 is TGCGCCAGCATGGGGACAGGGCTTAACACCGGGGAGCTGTTTTTT.

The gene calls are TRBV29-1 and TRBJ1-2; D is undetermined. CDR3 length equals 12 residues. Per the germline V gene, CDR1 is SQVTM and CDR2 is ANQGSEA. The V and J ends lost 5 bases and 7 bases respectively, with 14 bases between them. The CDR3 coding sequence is TGCAGCGTTCAGACGGACGGACGTGGCTACACCTTC. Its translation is CSVQTDGRGYTF. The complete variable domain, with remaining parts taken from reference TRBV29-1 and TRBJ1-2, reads SAVISQKPSRDICQRGTSLTIQCQVDSQVTMMFWYRQQPGQSLTLIATANQGSEATYESGFVIDKFPISRPNLTFSTLTVSNMSPEDSSIYLCSVQTDGRGYTFGSGTRLTVV.

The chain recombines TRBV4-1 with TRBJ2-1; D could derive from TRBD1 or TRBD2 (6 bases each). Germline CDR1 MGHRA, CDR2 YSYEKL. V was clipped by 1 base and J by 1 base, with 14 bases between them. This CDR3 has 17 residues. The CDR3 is CASSQGRPGASYNEQFF. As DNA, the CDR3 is TGCGCCAGCAGCCAAGGCCGTCCGGGGGCGTCCTACAATGAGCAGTTCTTC.

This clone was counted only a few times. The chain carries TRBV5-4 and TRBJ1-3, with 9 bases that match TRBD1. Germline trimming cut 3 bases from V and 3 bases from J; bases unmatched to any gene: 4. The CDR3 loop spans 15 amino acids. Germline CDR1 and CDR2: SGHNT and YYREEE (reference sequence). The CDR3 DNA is TGTGCCAGCAGCTGGGGGACAGGGAGTGGAAACACCATATATTTT. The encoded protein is CASSWGTGSGNTIYF.

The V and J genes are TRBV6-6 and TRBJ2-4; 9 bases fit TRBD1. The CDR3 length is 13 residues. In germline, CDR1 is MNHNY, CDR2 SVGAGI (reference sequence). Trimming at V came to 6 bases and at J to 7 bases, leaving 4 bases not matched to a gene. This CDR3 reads CASSRDRGNIQYF. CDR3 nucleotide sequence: TGTGCCAGCAGCCGAGACAGGGGGAACATTCAGTACTTC.

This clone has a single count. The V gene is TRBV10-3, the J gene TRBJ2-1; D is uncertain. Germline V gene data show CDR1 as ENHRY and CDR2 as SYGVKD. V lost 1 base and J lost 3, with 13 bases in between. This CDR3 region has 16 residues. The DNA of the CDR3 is TGTGCCATCAGTGAGTTGCGGAGATCCGTCTACAATGAGCAGTTCTTC. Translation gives CAISELRRSVYNEQFF.

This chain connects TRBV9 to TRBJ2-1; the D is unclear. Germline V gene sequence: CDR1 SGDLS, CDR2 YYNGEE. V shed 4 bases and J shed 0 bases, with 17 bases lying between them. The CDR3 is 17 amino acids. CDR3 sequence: CASSSSGVLSSYNEQFF. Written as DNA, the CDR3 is TGTGCCAGCAGCTCCTCCGGAGTCTTGAGCTCCTACAATGAGCAGTTCTTC.

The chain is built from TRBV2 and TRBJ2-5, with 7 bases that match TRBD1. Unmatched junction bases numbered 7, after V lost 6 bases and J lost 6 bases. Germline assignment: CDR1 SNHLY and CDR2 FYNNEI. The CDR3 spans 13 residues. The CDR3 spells CASRMTGTKTQYF. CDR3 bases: TGTGCCAGCAGGATGACAGGGACGAAGACCCAGTACTTC.

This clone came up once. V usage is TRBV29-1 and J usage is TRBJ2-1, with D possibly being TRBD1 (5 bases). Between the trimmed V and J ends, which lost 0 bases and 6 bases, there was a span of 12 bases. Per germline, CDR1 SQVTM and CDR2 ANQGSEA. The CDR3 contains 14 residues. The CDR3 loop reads CSVEERTPFNEQFF. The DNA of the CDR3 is TGCAGCGTTGAAGAGAGGACACCCTTCAATGAGCAGTTCTTC.

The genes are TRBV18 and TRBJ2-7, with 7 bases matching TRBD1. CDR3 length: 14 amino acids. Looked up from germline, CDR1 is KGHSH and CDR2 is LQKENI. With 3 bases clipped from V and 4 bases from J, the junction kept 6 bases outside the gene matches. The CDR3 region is CASSPQGVKYEQYF. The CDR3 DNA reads TGTGCCAGCTCACCCCAGGGGGTGAAATACGAGCAGTACTTC.

The CDR3 DNA is TGTGCCACCGGGAAAGCGGAAAGCTCCTACAATGAGCAGTTCTTC. Protein product: CATGKAESSYNEQFF. V gene TRBV24-1 combines with J gene TRBJ2-1; D is perhaps TRBD2 (5 bases). This CDR3 region has 15 residues. V shed 9 bases and J shed 0 bases, with 14 bases lying between them. CDR1 is KGHDR, CDR2 SFDVKD, per germline.

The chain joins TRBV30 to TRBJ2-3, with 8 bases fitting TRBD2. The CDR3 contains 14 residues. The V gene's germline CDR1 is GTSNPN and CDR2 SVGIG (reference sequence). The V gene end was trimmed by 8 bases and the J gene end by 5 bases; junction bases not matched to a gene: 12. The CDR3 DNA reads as TGTGCCCTCCAAAAGGGGACTAGAGTAGATACGCAGTATTTT. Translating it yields CALQKGTRVDTQYF.

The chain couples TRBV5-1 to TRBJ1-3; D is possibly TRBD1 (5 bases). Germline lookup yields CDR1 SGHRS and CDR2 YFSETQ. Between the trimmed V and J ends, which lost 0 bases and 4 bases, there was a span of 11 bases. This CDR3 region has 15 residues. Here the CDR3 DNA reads TGCGCCAGCAGCTTGGTTCCGGCAGGGGGAAACACCATATATTTT. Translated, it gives CASSLVPAGGNTIYF.

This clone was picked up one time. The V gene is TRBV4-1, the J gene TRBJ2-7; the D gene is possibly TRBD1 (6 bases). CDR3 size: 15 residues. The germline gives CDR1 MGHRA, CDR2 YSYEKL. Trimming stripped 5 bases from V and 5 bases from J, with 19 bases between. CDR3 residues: CASSFLQGSGDEQYF. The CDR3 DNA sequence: TGCGCCAGCAGCTTCCTACAGGGTTCGGGCGACGAGCAGTACTTC.

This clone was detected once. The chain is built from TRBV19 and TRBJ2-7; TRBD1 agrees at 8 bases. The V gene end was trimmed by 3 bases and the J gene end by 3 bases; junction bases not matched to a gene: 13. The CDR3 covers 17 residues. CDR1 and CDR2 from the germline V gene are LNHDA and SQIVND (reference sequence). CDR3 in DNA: TGTGCCAGTAGTATTATAGCCCCCGGGACAGGAGTCTACGAGCAGTACTTC. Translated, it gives CASSIIAPGTGVYEQYF.

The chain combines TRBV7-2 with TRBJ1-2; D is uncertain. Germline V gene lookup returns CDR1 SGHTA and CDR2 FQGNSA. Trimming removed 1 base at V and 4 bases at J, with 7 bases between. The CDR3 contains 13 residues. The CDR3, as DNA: TGTGCCAGCAGCTTAGTAGTCGCCTATGGCTACACCTTC. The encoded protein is CASSLVVAYGYTF. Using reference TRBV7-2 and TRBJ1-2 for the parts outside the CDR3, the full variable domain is GAGVSQSPSNKVTEKGKDVELRCDPISGHTALYWYRQSLGQGLEFLIYFQGNSAPDKSGLPSDRFSAERTGGSVSTLTIQRTQQEDSAVYLCASSLVVAYGYTFGSGTRLTVV.

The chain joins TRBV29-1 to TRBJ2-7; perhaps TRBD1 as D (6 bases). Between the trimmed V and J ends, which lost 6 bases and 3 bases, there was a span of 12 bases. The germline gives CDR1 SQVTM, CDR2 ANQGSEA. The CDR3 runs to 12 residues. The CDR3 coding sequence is TGCAGCGTAGCCCCGGACAGCTACGAGCAGTACTTC. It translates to CSVAPDSYEQYF.

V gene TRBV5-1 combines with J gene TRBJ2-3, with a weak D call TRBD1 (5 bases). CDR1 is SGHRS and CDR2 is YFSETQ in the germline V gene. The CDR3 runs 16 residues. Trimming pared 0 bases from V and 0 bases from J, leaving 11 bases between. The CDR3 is CASSLGQGASTDTQYF. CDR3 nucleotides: TGCGCCAGCAGCTTGGGTCAAGGGGCTAGCACAGATACGCAGTATTTT.

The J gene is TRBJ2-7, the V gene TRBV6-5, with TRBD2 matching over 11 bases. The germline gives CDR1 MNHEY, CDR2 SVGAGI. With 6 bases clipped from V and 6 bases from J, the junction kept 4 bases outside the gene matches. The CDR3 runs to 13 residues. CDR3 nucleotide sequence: TGTGCCAGCAGCCGTGGGACTAGCGGCGAGCAGTACTTC. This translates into CASSRGTSGEQYF.

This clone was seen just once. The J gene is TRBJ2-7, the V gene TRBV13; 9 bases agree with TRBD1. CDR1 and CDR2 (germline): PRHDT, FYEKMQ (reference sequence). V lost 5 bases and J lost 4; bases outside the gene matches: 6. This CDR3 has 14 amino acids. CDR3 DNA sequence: TGTGCCAGCAGCCTCCGGGACAGGGATTACGAGCAGTACTTC. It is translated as CASSLRDRDYEQYF.

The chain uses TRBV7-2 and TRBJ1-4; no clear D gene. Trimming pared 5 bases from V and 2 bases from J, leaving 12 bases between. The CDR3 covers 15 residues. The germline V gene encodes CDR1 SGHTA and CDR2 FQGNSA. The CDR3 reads CASSPRSATNEKLFF. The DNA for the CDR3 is TGTGCCAGCAGCCCCCGGTCGGCGACTAATGAAAAACTGTTTTTT.

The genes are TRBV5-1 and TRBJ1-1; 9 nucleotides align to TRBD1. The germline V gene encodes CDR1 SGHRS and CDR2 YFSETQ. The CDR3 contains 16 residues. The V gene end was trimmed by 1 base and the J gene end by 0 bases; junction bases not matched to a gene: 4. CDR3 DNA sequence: TGCGCCAGCAGCTTGAGACAGGGGGAAATGAACACTGAAGCTTTCTTT. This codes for CASSLRQGEMNTEAFF.

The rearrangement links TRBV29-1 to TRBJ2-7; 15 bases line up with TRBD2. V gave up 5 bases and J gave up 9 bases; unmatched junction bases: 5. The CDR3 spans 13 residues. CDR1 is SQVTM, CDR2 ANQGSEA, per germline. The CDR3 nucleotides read TGCAGCGTTTGGGGGACTAGCGGGGGGCCGCAGTACTTC. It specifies CSVWGTSGGPQYF.

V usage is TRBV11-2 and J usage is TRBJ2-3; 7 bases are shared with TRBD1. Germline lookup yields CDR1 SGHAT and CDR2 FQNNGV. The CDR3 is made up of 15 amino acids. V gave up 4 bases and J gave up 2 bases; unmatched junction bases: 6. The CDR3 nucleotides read TGTGCCAGCAGCTCTGGACAGGCAATCACAGATACGCAGTATTTT. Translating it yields CASSSGQAITDTQYF.

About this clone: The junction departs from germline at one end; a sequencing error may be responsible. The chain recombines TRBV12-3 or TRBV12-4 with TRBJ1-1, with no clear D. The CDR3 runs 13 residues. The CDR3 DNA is TGTGCCAGCAGCTTAGGGCGCTACACTGAAGCTTTCTTT. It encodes CASSLGRYTEAFF.

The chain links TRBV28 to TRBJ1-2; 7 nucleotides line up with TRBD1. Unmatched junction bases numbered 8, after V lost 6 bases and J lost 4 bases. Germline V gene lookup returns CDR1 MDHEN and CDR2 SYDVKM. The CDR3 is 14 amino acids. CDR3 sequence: CASRHRQGPYGYTF. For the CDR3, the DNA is TGTGCCAGCAGACATAGACAGGGCCCCTATGGCTACACCTTC.

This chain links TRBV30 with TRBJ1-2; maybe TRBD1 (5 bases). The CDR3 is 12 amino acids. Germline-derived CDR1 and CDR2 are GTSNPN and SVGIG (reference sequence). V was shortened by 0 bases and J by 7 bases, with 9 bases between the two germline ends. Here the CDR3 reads CAWSVLQGGYTF. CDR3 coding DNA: TGTGCCTGGAGTGTACTGCAGGGTGGCTACACCTTC.

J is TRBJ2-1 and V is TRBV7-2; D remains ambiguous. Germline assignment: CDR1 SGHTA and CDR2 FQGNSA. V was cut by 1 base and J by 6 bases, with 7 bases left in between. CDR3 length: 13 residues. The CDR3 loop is CASSLVFGNEQFF. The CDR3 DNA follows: TGTGCCAGCAGCTTAGTTTTCGGCAATGAGCAGTTCTTC. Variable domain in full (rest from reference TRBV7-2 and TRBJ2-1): GAGVSQSPSNKVTEKGKDVELRCDPISGHTALYWYRQSLGQGLEFLIYFQGNSAPDKSGLPSDRFSAERTGGSVSTLTIQRTQQEDSAVYLCASSLVFGNEQFFGPGTRLTVL.

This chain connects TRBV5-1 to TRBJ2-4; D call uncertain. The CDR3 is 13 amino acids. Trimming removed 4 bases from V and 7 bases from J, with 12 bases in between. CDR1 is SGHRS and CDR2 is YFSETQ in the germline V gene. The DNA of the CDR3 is TGCGCCAGCAGCCCCCCCTTGGCGAACATTCAGTACTTC. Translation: CASSPPLANIQYF.

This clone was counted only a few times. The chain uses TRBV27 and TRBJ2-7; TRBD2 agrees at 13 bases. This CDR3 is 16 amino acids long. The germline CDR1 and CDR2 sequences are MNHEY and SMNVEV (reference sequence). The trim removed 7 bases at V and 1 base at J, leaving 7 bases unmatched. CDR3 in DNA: TGTGCCAGCAAAGGACTAGCGGGAGTAAAGTCCTACGAGCAGTACTTC. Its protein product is CASKGLAGVKSYEQYF.